The clone carrying this T cell receptor beta chain was recorded a few times. Its antigen is not identified. This sample stems from a study of T cell repertoires in cytomegalovirus infection. At the level of the study: Evidence of both CMV infection and a matching HLA type came from public TCR beta signatures.

Points from the study as a whole: Totalled public TCR beta family frequency picked out people who carried CMV plus the relevant HLA.

TCRdb ran MiXCR on the reads and lists one entry per CDR3 protein. The sample records around 450,000 distinct CDR3 sequences, approximately 31% being singletons. The sample consisted of PBMCs. This sequence was found in a human donor in good health (CMV status not recorded). Some clones in this sample may be carry-over from other donors' samples.

CDR3 sequence: CASRPTSGGQGDTQYF. In nucleotides, the CDR3 is TGTGCCAGCAGACCAACTAGCGGGGGGCAAGGAGATACGCAGTATTTT. This chain uses TRBV11-2 with TRBJ2-3, with 12 bases matching TRBD2. CDR3 length: 16 amino acids. With V trimmed by 6 bases and J by 5 bases, 9 bases remained unmatched. CDR1 and CDR2 from the germline V gene are SGHAT and FQNNGV.